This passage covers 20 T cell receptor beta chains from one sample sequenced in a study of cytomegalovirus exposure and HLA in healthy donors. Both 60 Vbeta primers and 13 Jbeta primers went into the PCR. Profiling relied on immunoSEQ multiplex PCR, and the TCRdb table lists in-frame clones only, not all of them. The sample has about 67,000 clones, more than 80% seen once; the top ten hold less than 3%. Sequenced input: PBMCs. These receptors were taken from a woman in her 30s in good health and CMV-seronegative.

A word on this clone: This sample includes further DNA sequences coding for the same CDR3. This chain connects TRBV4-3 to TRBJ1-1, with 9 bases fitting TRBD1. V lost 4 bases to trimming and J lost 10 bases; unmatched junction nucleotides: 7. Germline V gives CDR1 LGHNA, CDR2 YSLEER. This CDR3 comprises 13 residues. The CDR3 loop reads CASSRWDRVGAFF. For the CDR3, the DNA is TGCGCCAGCAGCCGTTGGGACAGGGTAGGAGCTTTCTTT.

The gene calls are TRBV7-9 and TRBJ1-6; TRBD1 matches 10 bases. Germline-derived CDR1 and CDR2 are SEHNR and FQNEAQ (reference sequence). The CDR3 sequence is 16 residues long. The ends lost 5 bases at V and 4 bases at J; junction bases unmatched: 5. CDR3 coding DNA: TGTGCCAGCAGCCAGTGGGACAGGGGATATAATTCACCCCTCCACTTT. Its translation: CASSQWDRGYNSPLHF.

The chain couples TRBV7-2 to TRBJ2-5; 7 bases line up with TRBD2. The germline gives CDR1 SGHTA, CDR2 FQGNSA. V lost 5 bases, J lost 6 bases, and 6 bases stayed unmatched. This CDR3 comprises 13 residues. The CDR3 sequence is CASSETSPQTQYF. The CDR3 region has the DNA TGTGCCAGCAGCGAGACTAGCCCGCAGACCCAGTACTTC.

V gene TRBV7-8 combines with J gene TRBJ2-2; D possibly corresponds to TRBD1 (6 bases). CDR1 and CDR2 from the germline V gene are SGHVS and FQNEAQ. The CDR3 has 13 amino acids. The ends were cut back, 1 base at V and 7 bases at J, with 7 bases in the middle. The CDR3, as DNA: TGTGCCAGCAGCTTAGAGGGGGTCGGGGAGCTGTTTTTT. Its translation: CASSLEGVGELFF.

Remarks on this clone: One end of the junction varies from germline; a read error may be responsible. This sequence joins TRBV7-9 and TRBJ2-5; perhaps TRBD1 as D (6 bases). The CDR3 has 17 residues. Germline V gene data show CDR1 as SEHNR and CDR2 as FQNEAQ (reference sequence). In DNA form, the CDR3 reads TGTTCCAGCAGCTTATATAATAACAGGGAGTTGAGGGAGACCCAGTACTTC. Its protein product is CSSSLYNNRELRETQYF. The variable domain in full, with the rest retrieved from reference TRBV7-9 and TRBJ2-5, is DTGVSQNPRHKITKRGQNVTFRCDPISEHNRLYWYRQTLGQGPEFLTYFQNEAQLEKSRLLSDRFSAERPKGSFSTLEIQRTEQGDSAMYLCSSSLYNNRELRETQYFGPGTRLLVL.

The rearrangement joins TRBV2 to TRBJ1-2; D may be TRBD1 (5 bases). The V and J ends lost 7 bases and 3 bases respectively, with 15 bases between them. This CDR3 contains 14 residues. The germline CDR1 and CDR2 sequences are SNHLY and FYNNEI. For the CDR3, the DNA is TGTGCCAGCACCGTGGATAGGGGTTACTATGGCTACACCTTC. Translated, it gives CASTVDRGYYGYTF.

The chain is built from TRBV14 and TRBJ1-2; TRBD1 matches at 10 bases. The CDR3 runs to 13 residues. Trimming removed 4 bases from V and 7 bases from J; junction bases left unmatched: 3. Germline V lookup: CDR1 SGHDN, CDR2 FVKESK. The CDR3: CASSRDRGRGYTF. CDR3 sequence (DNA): TGTGCCAGCAGCCGCGACAGGGGGCGTGGCTACACCTTC.

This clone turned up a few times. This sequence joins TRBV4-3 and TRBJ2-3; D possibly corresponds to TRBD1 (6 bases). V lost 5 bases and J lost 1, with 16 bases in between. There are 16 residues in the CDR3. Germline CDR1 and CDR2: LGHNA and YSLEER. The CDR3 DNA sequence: TGCGCCAGCAGCGCCAGGACAGCGCCTCGCACAGATACGCAGTATTTT. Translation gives CASSARTAPRTDTQYF.

CDR3 DNA sequence: TGTGCCAGTAGTATGGATGCGACCGGGGTGCGGCCCCAGCATTTT. Protein product: CASSMDATGVRPQHF. V usage is TRBV19 and J usage is TRBJ1-5; D is unclear. Germline V CDR1 and CDR2: LNHDA, SQIVND (reference sequence). V lost 3 bases, J lost 9 bases, and 18 bases lay in between. This CDR3 comprises 15 residues.

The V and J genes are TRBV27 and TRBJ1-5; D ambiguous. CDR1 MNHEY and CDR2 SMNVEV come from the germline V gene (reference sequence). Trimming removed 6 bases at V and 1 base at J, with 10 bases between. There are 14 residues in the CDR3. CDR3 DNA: TGTGCCAGCAGAAGCAGCGTAAGCAATCAGCCCCAGCATTTT. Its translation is CASRSSVSNQPQHF.

CDR3 sequence: CASSLTPGQGIEQYF. CDR3 DNA: TGTGCCAGCAGCTTGACACCGGGACAGGGGATCGAGCAGTACTTC. The chain uses TRBV7-2 and TRBJ2-7, with TRBD1 identical over 10 bases. The trim removed 3 bases at V and 6 bases at J, leaving 8 bases unmatched. This CDR3 has 15 residues. Germline CDR1 SGHTA, CDR2 FQGNSA.

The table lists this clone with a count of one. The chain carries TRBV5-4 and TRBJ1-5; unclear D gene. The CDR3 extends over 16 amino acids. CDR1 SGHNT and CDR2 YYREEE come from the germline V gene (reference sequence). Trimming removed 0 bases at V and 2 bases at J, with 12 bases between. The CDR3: CASSLGPQAGNQPQHF. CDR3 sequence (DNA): TGTGCCAGCAGCTTGGGACCGCAGGCAGGCAATCAGCCCCAGCATTTT. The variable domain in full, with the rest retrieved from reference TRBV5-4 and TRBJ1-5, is ETGVTQSPTHLIKTRGQQVTLRCSSQSGHNTVSWYQQALGQGPQFIFQYYREEENGRGNFPPRFSGLQFPNYSSELNVNALELDDSALYLCASSLGPQAGNQPQHFGDGTRLSIL.

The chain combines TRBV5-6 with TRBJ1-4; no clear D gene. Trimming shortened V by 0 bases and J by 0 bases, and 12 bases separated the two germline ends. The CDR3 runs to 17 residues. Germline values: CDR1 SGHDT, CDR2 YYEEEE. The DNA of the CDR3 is TGTGCCAGCAGCTTGGGGCGGAGCTCTGCAACTAATGAAAAACTGTTTTTT. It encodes CASSLGRSSATNEKLFF.

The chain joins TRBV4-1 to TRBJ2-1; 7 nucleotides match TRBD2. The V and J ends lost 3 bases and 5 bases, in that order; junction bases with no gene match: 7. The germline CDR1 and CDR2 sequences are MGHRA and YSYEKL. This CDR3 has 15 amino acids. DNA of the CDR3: TGCGCCAGCAGCCAGCCAGCGGGGTGGGACAATGAGCAGTTCTTC. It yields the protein CASSQPAGWDNEQFF.

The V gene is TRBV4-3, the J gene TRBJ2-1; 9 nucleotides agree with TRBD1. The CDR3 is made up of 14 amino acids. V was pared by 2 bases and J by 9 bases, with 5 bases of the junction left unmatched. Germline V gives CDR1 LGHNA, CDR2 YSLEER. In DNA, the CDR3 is TGCGCCAGCAGCCAAACAGGGGGCAACGGTGAGCAGTTCTTC. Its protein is CASSQTGGNGEQFF.

CDR3 DNA: TGTGCCAGCAGCGCACAGGGGGCTTGGTCAGATACGCAGTATTTT. Translating it yields CASSAQGAWSDTQYF. V usage is TRBV5-6 and J usage is TRBJ2-3, with 9 bases identical to TRBD1. From germline, CDR1 is SGHDT and CDR2 YYEEEE. The CDR3 loop spans 15 amino acids. V was clipped by 4 bases and J by 4 bases; unmatched bases: 7.

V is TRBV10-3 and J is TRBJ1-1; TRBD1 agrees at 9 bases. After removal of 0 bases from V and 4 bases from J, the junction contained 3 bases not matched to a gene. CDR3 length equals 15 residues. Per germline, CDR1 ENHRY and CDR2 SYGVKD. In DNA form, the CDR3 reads TGTGCCATCAGTGAGTCTGTGACAGGGGGCACTGAAGCTTTCTTT. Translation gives CAISESVTGGTEAFF.

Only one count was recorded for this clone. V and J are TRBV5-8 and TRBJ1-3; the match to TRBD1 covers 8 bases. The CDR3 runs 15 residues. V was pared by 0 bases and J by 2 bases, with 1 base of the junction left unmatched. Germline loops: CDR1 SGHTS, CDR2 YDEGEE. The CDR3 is CASSLDRGTGNTIYF. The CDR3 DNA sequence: TGTGCCAGCAGCTTGGACAGGGGGACTGGAAACACCATATATTTT.

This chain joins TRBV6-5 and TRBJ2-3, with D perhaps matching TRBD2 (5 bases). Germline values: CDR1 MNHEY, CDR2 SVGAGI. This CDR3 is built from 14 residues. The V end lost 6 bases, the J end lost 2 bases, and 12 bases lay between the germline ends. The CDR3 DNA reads TGTGCCAGCAGCCCCGGACTGCTCACAGATACGCAGTATTTT. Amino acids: CASSPGLLTDTQYF.

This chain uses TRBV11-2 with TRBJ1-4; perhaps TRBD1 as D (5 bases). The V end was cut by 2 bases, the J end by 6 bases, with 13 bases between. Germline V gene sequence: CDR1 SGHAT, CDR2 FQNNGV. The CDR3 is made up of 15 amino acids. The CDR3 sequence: CASSLIGTGDEKLFF. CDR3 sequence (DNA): TGTGCCAGCAGCTTAATTGGGACGGGAGATGAAAAACTGTTTTTT.